The 17 T cell receptor beta chains presented below share a single source sample, sequenced in a study of T cells after yellow fever vaccination. A single record per CDR3 protein comes from TCRdb applying MiXCR to the 5' RACE reads. The table has more than 300,000 distinct CDR3 sequences, approximately 4.5% seen once; the top ten hold approximately 19%. The material was PBMCs, obtained 15 days after the yellow fever booster vaccination. All receptors come from a man younger than 35 who received the YFV17D yellow fever vaccine.

The chain recombines TRBV5-1 with TRBJ1-5; D unresolved. The CDR3 sequence is 13 residues long. With 5 bases removed from V and 5 bases from J, the gap between germline ends came to 11 bases. CDR1 is SGHRS and CDR2 is YFSETQ in the germline V gene. CDR3 DNA sequence: TGCGCCAGCAGGACCGGGCGGGATCAGCCCCAGCATTTT. Protein: CASRTGRDQPQHF. Variable domain in full (rest from reference TRBV5-1 and TRBJ1-5): KAGVTQTPRYLIKTRGQQVTLSCSPISGHRSVSWYQQTPGQGLQFLFEYFSETQRNKGNFPGRFSGRQFSNSRSEMNVSTLELGDSALYLCASRTGRDQPQHFGDGTRLSIL.

The V gene is TRBV5-1, the J gene TRBJ1-2; 7 positions agree with TRBD1. The CDR3 has 13 residues. The germline CDR1 and CDR2 sequences are SGHRS and YFSETQ. Trimming cost V 3 bases and J 5 bases; bases outside gene matches: 4. The CDR3 DNA is TGCGCCAGCAGCTATGGGACAGAATATGGCTACACCTTC. Residues: CASSYGTEYGYTF.

About this clonotype: A read error may be the cause here, since a much bigger clone is one base away. Here the CDR3 DNA reads TGTGCCAGCAGTCCATCGGGCAGGGGGACGGACTCTGAAGCTTTCTTT. Protein product: CASSPSGRGTDSEAFF. V usage is TRBV27 and J usage is TRBJ1-1; TRBD1 aligns across 7 bases. Germline CDR1 reads MNHEY; CDR2 reads SMNVEV (reference sequence). The trim removed 5 bases at V and 6 bases at J, leaving 15 bases unmatched. This CDR3 comprises 16 residues.

V gene TRBV18 combines with J gene TRBJ2-5; D remains unclear. V was shortened by 1 base and J by 9 bases, with 9 bases between the two germline ends. This CDR3 region has 12 residues. Germline V gives CDR1 KGHSH, CDR2 LQKENI. The CDR3 loop is CASSPRGRSQYF. The CDR3 region has the DNA TGTGCCAGCTCACCACGAGGACGGTCCCAGTACTTC.

Only a few counts were recorded for this clonotype. The J gene is TRBJ2-7, the V gene TRBV19, with 7 nucleotides matching TRBD2. CDR3 length: 13 residues. V shed 3 bases and J 3 bases; nucleotides not matched to a gene: 2. CDR1 and CDR2 (germline): LNHDA, SQIVND (reference sequence). In DNA, the CDR3 is TGTGCCAGTAGTATGAGGGAGGGCTACGAGCAGTACTTC. Protein: CASSMREGYEQYF.

This clonotype was counted many times. The chain uses TRBV6-5 and TRBJ2-2, with 13 bases that match TRBD2. Germline-derived CDR1 and CDR2 are MNHEY and SVGAGI. The J segment lost 3 bases and the V segment lost 1 base, leaving 8 bases of the junction unmatched. The CDR3 runs to 19 residues. This chain's CDR3 is CASSYLGLAGDVYTGELFF. For the CDR3, the DNA is TGTGCCAGCAGTTACTTAGGACTAGCGGGGGACGTCTACACCGGGGAGCTGTTTTTT.

This clonotype was observed at least ten times. The chain has TRBV5-1 and TRBJ2-4; 7 bases agree with TRBD1. V lost 4 bases and J lost 0; bases outside the gene matches: 4. Germline lookup yields CDR1 SGHRS and CDR2 YFSETQ. The CDR3 extends over 15 amino acids. CDR3 in DNA: TGCGCCAGCAGCGCGGACAGGCTAGCCAAAAACATTCAGTACTTC. This gives the protein CASSADRLAKNIQYF.

This clonotype was seen only a few times. The chain has TRBV6-1 and TRBJ1-1; TRBD1 is a possible D gene (5 bases). V lost 1 base, J lost 4 bases, and 7 bases lay in between. Germline CDR1 MNHNS, CDR2 SASEGT. The length of the CDR3 is 13 residues. The CDR3 DNA follows: TGTGCCAGCAGTGAAGAGGGGCTCACTGAAGCTTTCTTT. Protein product: CASSEEGLTEAFF.

This clonotype was seen a few times. A much larger clone sits a single nucleotide away, making a read error possible. The chain couples TRBV18 to TRBJ2-2; D gene uncertain. The CDR3 sequence is 13 residues long. Germline V gives CDR1 KGHSH, CDR2 LQKENI. V lost 2 bases, J lost 1 base, and 2 bases lay in between. CDR3: CASSPGNTGELFF. As DNA, the CDR3 is TGTGCCAGCTCACCAGGGAACACCGGGGAGCTGTTTTTT.

This clonotype came up many times. The V gene is TRBV10-3, the J gene TRBJ2-7; D is unresolved. The germline gives CDR1 ENHRY, CDR2 SYGVKD. CDR3 size: 13 residues. Trimming removed 4 bases from V and 2 bases from J, with 9 bases in between. The CDR3 DNA follows: TGTGCCATCAGTGTGTCGGCGACCTACGAGCAGTACGTC. Amino acid sequence: CAISVSATYEQYV.

This clonotype was seen at least ten times. The chain employs TRBV7-2 and TRBJ2-2; 9 bases match TRBD2. CDR1 and CDR2 from the germline V gene are SGHTA and FQGNSA. The CDR3 runs 17 residues. Trimming took 1 base from V and 5 from J; bases not matched to a gene: 8. The CDR3 DNA sequence: TGTGCCAGCAGCTTAGACGTGGCTAGCGGGGAAACCGGGGAGCTGTTTTTT. Translated, it gives CASSLDVASGETGELFF. Complete variable domain (other parts from reference TRBV7-2 and TRBJ2-2): GAGVSQSPSNKVTEKGKDVELRCDPISGHTALYWYRQSLGQGLEFLIYFQGNSAPDKSGLPSDRFSAERTGGSVSTLTIQRTQQEDSAVYLCASSLDVASGETGELFFGEGSRLTVL.

The chain recombines TRBV5-1 with TRBJ1-6; maybe TRBD1 (5 bases). Trimming stripped 0 bases from V and 7 bases from J, with 14 bases between. The CDR3 extends over 16 amino acids. Germline-derived CDR1 and CDR2 are SGHRS and YFSETQ. For the CDR3, the DNA is TGCGCCAGCAGCTTGGAATCGCCCGGGACGAATTCACCCCTCCACTTT. Residues: CASSLESPGTNSPLHF.

The V call is TRBV7-7, the J call TRBJ2-5; D uncertain. V was shortened by 5 bases and J by 0 bases, with 7 bases between the two germline ends. The CDR3 length is 13 residues. CDR1 and CDR2 from the germline V gene are SSHAT and FNYEAQ (reference sequence). The CDR3 DNA sequence: TGTGCCAGCAGCCCGATATACCAAGAGACCCAGTACTTC. Its translation: CASSPIYQETQYF.

This clonotype was observed many times. The chain joins TRBV7-2 to TRBJ1-5; D ambiguous. This CDR3 comprises 15 residues. Trimming removed 2 bases from V and 0 bases from J, with 8 bases in between. Germline loops: CDR1 SGHTA, CDR2 FQGNSA. In DNA, the CDR3 is TGTGCCAGCAGCTTAAACGGATATAGCAATCAGCCCCAGCATTTT. This translates into CASSLNGYSNQPQHF. The full variable domain, rest sourced from reference TRBV7-2 and TRBJ1-5, is GAGVSQSPSNKVTEKGKDVELRCDPISGHTALYWYRQSLGQGLEFLIYFQGNSAPDKSGLPSDRFSAERTGGSVSTLTIQRTQQEDSAVYLCASSLNGYSNQPQHFGDGTRLSIL.

Ten or more counts support this clonotype. In DNA form, the CDR3 reads TGTGCCAGCAGCCGGGACACACGGGAAGCTTTCTTT. This codes for CASSRDTREAFF. This chain joins TRBV12-3 or TRBV12-4 and TRBJ1-1, with a tentative D call TRBD1 (6 bases). The CDR3 loop spans 12 amino acids. Between the trimmed V and J ends, which lost 6 bases and 8 bases, there was a span of 13 bases.

This clonotype was seen a few times. The chain couples TRBV7-9 to TRBJ2-7; D unresolved. This CDR3 has 14 residues. Germline V gene data show CDR1 as SEHNR and CDR2 as FQNEAQ (reference sequence). V was cut by 0 bases and J by 1 base, with 7 bases left in between. The CDR3 loop is CASSLAVGSYEQYF. Written as DNA, the CDR3 is TGTGCCAGCAGCTTAGCGGTAGGGTCCTACGAGCAGTACTTC.

This clonotype has more than one count but fewer than ten. V usage is TRBV4-3 and J usage is TRBJ1-1; D is possibly TRBD1 (5 bases). The V end was cut by 0 bases, the J end by 4 bases, with 12 bases between. The CDR3 length is 15 residues. The V gene's germline CDR1 is LGHNA and CDR2 YSLEER. CDR3 amino acids: CASSQDWQGGTEAFF. The CDR3 DNA reads TGCGCCAGCAGCCAAGATTGGCAGGGAGGCACTGAAGCTTTCTTT.